These T cell receptor beta chains were read from a single sample in a study of T cells expressing NK-cell markers. TCRdb re-called the 5' RACE reads, yielding one record per CDR3 amino acid sequence without DNA. Recorded for this sample: approximately 420,000 distinct CDR3 sequences. The sequenced material came from blood T cells: a sorted CD56 or NKG2C T cell subset, CD4+ or CD8+ T cells, or bulk PBMC T cells (not recorded which). These receptors came from a woman between 45 and 60 years old in good health. Both conserved end residues are part of each CDR3.

v_call,j_call,cdr3_aa
TRBV3-1,TRBJ2-7,CASGGGPMREQYF
TRBV21-1,TRBJ1-6,CASSKDSRVDSPLHF
TRBV25-1,TRBJ1-6,CASSELGAFSPLHF
TRBV12-3/TRBV12-4,TRBJ1-2,CASSLSGVTNYGYTF
TRBV5-6,TRBJ2-7,CASSWELAYEQYF
TRBV6-5,TRBJ2-1,CASSYSKGLEQFF
TRBV20-1,TRBJ1-6,CSAKQGVYNSPLHF
TRBV5-1,TRBJ2-3,CASSEEGRNTDTQYF
TRBV5-1,TRBJ2-6,CASSSQGANSGANVLTF
TRBV20-1,TRBJ2-5,CSAPGTSGNQETQYF
TRBV20-1,TRBJ2-1,CSALRQGWYEQFF
TRBV12-3/TRBV12-4,TRBJ2-7,CASNPDGTYEQYF
TRBV6-6,TRBJ2-3,CASSYRVSGRSPDTQYF
TRBV6-5,TRBJ1-1,CASKKQGANTEAFF
TRBV6-5,TRBJ2-1,CASSYSGPGTSGNNEQFF
TRBV20-1,TRBJ2-4,CSAPGEGLAKNIQYF
TRBV12-3/TRBV12-4,TRBJ1-1,CASRRGEGTEAFF
TRBV3-1,TRBJ2-1,CASSPGLAGGVGNEQFF
TRBV4-1,TRBJ2-1,CASSPLGTRTYNEQFF
TRBV20-1,TRBJ2-7,CSARGEARSSGRIYEQYF
TRBV7-9,TRBJ1-1,CASSKLTGLNTEAFF
TRBV20-1,TRBJ1-1,CSASSPVNTEAFF
TRBV2,TRBJ2-2,CASSEGQGNTGELFF
TRBV20-1,TRBJ1-1,CSATRVGGASEAFF
TRBV24-1,TRBJ2-5,CATSAPRQGSRETQYF
TRBV9,TRBJ2-7,CASSIGPSPYEQYF
TRBV7-2,TRBJ2-3,CASGGGGLTDTQYF
TRBV5-1,TRBJ1-2,CASSLQGQRYGYTF
TRBV7-8,TRBJ2-3,CASSLSGRGDTQYF
TRBV20-1,TRBJ1-5,CSARRNSNQPQHF